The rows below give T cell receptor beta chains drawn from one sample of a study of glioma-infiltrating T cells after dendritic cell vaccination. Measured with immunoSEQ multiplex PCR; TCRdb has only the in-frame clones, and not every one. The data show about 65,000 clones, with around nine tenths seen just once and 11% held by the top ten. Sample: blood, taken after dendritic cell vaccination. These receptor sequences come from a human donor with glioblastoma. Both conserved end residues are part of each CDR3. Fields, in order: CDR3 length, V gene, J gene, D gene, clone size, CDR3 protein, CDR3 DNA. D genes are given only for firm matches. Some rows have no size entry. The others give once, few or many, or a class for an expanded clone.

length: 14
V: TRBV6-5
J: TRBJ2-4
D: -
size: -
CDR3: CASSFTRGKNIQYF
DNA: TGTGCCAGCAGTTTCACAAGGGGGAAAAACATTCAGTACTTC

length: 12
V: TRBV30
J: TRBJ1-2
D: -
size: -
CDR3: CAWSLLTDGYTF
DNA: TGTGCCTGGAGTCTGCTGACTGATGGCTACACCTTC

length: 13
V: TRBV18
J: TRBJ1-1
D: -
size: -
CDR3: CASLLGPDTEAFF
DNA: TGTGCCAGCCTCCTGGGCCCTGACACTGAAGCTTTCTTT

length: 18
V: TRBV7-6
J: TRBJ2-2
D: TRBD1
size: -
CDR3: CASSLAGQGEANTGELFF
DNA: TGTGCCAGCAGCTTGGCGGGACAGGGGGAGGCTAACACCGGGGAGCTGTTTTTT

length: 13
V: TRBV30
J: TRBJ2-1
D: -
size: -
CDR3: CAWSGNSYNEQFF
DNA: TGTGCCTGGAGTGGTAACAGCTACAATGAGCAGTTCTTC

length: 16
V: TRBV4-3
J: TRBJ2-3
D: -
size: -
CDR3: CASSQDSRGSGNTQYF
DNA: TGCGCCAGCAGCCAAGATTCCCGAGGTAGCGGAAATACGCAGTATTTT

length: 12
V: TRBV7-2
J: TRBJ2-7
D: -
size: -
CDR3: CASSSTSREQYF
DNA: TGTGCCAGCAGCTCTACTAGCCGCGAGCAGTACTTC

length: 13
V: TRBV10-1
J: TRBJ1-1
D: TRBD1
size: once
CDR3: CASRQGASTEAFF
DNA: TGCGCCAGCAGACAGGGGGCAAGCACTGAAGCTTTCTTT

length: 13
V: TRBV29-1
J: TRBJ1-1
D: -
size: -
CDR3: CSAFTAGNTEAFF
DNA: TGCAGCGCCTTCACTGCAGGGAACACTGAAGCTTTCTTT

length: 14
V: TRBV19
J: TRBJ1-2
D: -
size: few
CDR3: CASSRRGFLYGYTF
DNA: TGTGCCAGTAGTAGGAGAGGGTTTCTGTATGGCTACACCTTC

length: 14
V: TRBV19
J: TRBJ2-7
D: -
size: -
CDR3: CASSDGGGSEEQYF
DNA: TGTGCCAGTAGTGACGGGGGCGGGAGTGAGGAGCAGTACTTC

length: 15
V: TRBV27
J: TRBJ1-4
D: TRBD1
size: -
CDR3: CASSLSGTGRTELFF
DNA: TGTGCCAGCAGTTTAAGCGGGACAGGTCGGACGGAACTGTTTTTT

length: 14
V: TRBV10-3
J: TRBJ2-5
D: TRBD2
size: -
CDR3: CAISGAGGGETQYF
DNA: TGTGCCATCAGTGGGGCGGGGGGCGGAGAGACCCAGTACTTC

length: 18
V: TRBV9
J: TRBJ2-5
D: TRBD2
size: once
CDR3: CASSVGSSGGVLQETQYF
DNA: TGTGCCAGCAGCGTAGGGTCCAGCGGGGGGGTATTACAAGAGACCCAGTACTTC

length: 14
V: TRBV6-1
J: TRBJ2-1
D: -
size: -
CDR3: CASSEVSSYNEQFF
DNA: TGTGCCAGCAGTGAGGTCAGCTCCTACAATGAGCAGTTCTTC

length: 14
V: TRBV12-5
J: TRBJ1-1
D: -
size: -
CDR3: CASGLGGSGTEAFF
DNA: TGTGCTAGTGGTTTGGGGGGCAGTGGCACTGAAGCTTTCTTT

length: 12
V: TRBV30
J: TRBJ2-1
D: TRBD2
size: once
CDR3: CAWGDYYNEQFF
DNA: TGTGCCTGGGGGGACTATTACAATGAGCAGTTCTTC

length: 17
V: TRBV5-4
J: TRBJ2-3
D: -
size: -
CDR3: CASSSQSWSGSTDTQYF
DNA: TGTGCCAGCAGCTCCCAAAGTTGGAGCGGTAGCACAGATACGCAGTATTTT

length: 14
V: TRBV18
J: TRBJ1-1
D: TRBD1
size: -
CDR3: CASSGQGANTEAFF
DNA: TGTGCCAGCTCTGGACAGGGCGCGAACACTGAAGCTTTCTTT

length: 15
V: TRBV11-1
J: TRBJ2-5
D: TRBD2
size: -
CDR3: CASIPLAGPQETQYF
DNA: TGTGCCAGCATCCCCCTAGCGGGCCCACAAGAGACCCAGTACTTC

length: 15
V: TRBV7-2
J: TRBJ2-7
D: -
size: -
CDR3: CASSLGSGFPRGQYF
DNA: TGTGCCAGCAGCTTGGGCTCAGGATTCCCAAGGGGGCAGTACTTC

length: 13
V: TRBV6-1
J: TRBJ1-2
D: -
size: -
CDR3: CASTGARNYGYTF
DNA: TGTGCCAGCACCGGAGCACGGAACTATGGCTACACCTTC

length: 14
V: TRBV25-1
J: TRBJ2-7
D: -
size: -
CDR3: CASSVGGETYEQYF
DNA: TGTGCCAGCAGTGTAGGCGGGGAAACCTACGAGCAGTACTTC

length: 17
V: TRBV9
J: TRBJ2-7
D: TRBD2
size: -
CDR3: CASSVGTSGKGSYEQYF
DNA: TGTGCCAGCAGCGTAGGGACTAGCGGGAAGGGTTCCTACGAGCAGTACTTC

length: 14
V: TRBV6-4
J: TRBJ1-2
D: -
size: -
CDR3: CASSEGRGDYGYTF
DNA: TGTGCCAGCAGTGAGGGTCGGGGGGACTATGGCTACACCTTC

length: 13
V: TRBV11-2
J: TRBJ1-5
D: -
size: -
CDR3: CASSLEAGQPQHF
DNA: TGTGCCAGCAGCTTAGAGGCAGGTCAGCCCCAGCATTTT

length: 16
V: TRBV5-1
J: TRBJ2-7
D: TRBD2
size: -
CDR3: CASSLQSRGGGGEQYF
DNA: TGCGCCAGCAGCCTCCAATCTAGGGGCGGGGGGGGCGAGCAGTACTTC

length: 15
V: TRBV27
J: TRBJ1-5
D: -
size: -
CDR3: CASSLGLNSNQPQHF
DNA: TGTGCCAGCAGTTTAGGGCTTAATAGCAATCAGCCCCAGCATTTT

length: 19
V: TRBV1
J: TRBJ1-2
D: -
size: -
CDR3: CTSSQDRLRAWGRNYGYTF
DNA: TGCACCAGCAGCCAAGATCGACTGAGGGCCTGGGGGCGGAACTATGGCTACACCTTC

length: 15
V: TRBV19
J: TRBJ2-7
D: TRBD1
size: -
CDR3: CASSIAGTGTNEQYF
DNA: TGTGCCAGTAGTATTGCCGGGACAGGGACTAACGAGCAGTACTTC

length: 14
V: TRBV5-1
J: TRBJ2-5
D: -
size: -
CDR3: CASSLYLSQETQYF
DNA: TGCGCCAGCAGCTTGTACCTATCTCAAGAGACCCAGTACTTC

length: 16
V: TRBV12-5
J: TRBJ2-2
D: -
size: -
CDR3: CASGHQGSINTGELFF
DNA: TGTGCTAGTGGCCACCAGGGGTCCATAAACACCGGGGAGCTGTTTTTT

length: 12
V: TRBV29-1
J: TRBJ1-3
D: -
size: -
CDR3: CSVEQGGNTIYF
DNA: TGCAGCGTTGAACAGGGTGGAAACACCATATATTTT

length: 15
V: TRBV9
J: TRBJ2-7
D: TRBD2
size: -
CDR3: CASSVESGSGYEQYF
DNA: TGTGCCAGCAGCGTAGAGAGCGGGAGTGGGTACGAGCAGTACTTC

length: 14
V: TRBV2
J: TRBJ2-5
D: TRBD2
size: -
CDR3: CASSPGLAGETQYF
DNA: TGTGCCAGCAGCCCGGGACTAGCGGGGGAGACCCAGTACTTC

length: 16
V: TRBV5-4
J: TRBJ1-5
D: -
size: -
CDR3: CASSLAGNASNQPQHF
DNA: TGTGCCAGCAGCTTGGCCGGTAACGCGAGCAATCAGCCCCAGCATTTT

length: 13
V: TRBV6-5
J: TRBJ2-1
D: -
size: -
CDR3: CASTAGTTNEQFF
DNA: TGTGCCAGCACCGCGGGGACCACCAATGAGCAGTTCTTC

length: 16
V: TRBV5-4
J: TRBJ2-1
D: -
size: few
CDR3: CASSLLGGGLGNEQFF
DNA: TGTGCCAGCAGCTTGTTGGGGGGAGGCTTAGGGAATGAGCAGTTCTTC

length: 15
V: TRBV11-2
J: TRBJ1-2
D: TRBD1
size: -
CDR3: CASSVLTGANYGYTF
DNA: TGTGCCAGCAGCGTACTGACAGGGGCGAACTATGGCTACACCTTC

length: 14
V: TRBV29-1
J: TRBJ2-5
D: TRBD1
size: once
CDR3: CSLRDRGNQETQYF
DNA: TGCAGCCTCCGGGACAGGGGAAACCAAGAGACCCAGTACTTC

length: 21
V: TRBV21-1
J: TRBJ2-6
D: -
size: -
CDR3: CASSKVGGVLAGDSGANVLTF
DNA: TGTGCCAGCAGCAAAGTGGGGGGCGTACTAGCGGGCGATTCTGGGGCCAACGTCCTGACTTTC

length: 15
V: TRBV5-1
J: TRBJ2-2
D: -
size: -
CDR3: CASSPPGQNHGELFF
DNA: TGCGCCAGCAGCCCGCCCGGACAGAATCACGGGGAGCTGTTTTTT

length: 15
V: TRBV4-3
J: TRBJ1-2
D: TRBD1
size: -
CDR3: CASSQRTGPFYGYTF
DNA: TGCGCCAGCAGCCAAAGGACAGGGCCTTTCTATGGCTACACCTTC